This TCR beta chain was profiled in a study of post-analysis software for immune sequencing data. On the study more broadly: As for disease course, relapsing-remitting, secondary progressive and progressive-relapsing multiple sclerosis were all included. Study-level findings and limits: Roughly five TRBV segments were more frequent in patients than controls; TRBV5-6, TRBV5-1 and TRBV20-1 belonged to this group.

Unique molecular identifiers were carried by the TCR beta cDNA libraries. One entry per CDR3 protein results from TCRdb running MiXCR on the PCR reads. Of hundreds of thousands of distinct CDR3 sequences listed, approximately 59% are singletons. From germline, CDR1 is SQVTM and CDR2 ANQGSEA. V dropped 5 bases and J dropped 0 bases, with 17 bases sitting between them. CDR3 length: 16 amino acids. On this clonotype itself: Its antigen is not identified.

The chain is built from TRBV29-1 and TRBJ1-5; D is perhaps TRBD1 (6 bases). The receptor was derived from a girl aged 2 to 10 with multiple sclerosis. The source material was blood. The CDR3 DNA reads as TGCAGCGTTATTGAGGGACACCTCTATAGCAATCAGCCCCAGCATTTT. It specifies CSVIEGHLYSNQPQHF.